The clone carrying this T cell receptor (beta chain) was detected only a few times. Antigen specificity is unknown. This specimen belongs to a study of beta chain features in type 1 diabetes. Regarding the study as a whole: No resolution was reached here on whether HLA type influences TCRB rearrangement.

The CDR3 sequence is 14 residues long. CDR1 and CDR2 from the germline V gene are SGDLS and YYNGEE. V was pared by 3 bases and J by 3 bases, with 5 bases of the junction left unmatched. As every portion of the isolated RNA was reverse transcribed, the sequencing read expressed TCRB transcripts. The read count averaged approximately 3.5 million across naive, central memory and regulatory T cell samples. Produced via immunoSEQ multiplex PCR; TCRdb's table is partial and in-frame only. The sample includes under 800,000 clones, less than 20% of them seen just once. This sequence originates from a man between 18 and 29 years old in good health. The chain has TRBV9 and TRBJ2-5; the match to TRBD1 covers 7 bases. The sample consisted of naive CD4+ T cells from blood. CDR3 DNA sequence: TGTGCCAGCAGCGCCGAGACAGGGAAAGAGACCCAGTACTTC. Translated, it gives CASSAETGKETQYF.